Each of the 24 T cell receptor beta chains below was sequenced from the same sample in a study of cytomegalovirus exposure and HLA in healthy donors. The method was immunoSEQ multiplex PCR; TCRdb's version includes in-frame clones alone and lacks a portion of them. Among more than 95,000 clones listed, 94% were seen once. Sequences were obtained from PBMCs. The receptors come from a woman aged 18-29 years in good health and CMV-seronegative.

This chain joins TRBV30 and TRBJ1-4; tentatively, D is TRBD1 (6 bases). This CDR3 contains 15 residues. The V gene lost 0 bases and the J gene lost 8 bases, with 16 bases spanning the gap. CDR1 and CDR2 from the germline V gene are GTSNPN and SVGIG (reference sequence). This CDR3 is CAWSVGGSSKEKLFF. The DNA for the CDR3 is TGTGCCTGGAGTGTAGGGGGAAGCTCGAAAGAAAAACTGTTTTTT. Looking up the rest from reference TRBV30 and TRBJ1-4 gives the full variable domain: SQTIHQWPATLVQPVGSPLSLECTVEGTSNPNLYWYRQAAGRGLQLLFYSVGIGQISSEVPQNLSASRPQDRQFILSSKKLLLSDSGFYLCAWSVGGSSKEKLFFGSGTQLSVL.

In DNA form, the CDR3 reads TGTGCCAGCAGCCAAGGGACAGACTATGGCTACACCTTC. Translation gives CASSQGTDYGYTF. The genes are TRBV13 and TRBJ1-2; TRBD1 matches at 7 bases. Germline CDR1 is PRHDT and CDR2 is FYEKMQ (reference sequence). V was clipped by 5 bases and J by 3 bases; unmatched bases: 3. The CDR3 length is 13 residues.

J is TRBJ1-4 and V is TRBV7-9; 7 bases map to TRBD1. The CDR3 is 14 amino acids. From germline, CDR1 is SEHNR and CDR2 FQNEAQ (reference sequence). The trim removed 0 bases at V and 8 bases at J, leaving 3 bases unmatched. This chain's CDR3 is CASSLAGGGEKLFF. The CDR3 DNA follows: TGTGCCAGCAGCTTAGCAGGGGGCGGAGAAAAACTGTTTTTT. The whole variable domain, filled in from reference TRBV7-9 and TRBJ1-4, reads DTGVSQNPRHKITKRGQNVTFRCDPISEHNRLYWYRQTLGQGPEFLTYFQNEAQLEKSRLLSDRFSAERPKGSFSTLEIQRTEQGDSAMYLCASSLAGGGEKLFFGSGTQLSVL.

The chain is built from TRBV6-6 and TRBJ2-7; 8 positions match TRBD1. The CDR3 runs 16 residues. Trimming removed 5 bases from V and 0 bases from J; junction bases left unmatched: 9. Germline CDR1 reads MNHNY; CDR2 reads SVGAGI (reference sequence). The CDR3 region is CASSRTTTGASYEQYF. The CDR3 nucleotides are TGTGCCAGCAGTCGAACCACGACAGGGGCCTCCTACGAGCAGTACTTC.

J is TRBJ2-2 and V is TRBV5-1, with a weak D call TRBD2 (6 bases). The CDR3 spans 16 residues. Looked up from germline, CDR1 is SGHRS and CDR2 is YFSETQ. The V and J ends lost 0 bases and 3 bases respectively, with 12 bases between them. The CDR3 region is CASSLGGTGHTGELFF. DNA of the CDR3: TGCGCCAGCAGCTTGGGAGGGACTGGCCACACCGGGGAGCTGTTTTTT.

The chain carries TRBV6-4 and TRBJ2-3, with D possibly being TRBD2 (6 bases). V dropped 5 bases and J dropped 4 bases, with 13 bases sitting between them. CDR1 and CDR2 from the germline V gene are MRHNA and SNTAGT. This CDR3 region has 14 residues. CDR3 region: CASSIRERSDTQYF. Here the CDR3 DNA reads TGTGCCAGCAGTATTCGGGAGCGGTCAGATACGCAGTATTTT.

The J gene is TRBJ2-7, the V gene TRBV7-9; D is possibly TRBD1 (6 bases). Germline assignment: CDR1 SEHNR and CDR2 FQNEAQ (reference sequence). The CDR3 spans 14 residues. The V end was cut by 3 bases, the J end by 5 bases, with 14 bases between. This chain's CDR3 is CASSFSQGPHEQYF. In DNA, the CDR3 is TGTGCCAGCAGCTTTTCGCAGGGGCCCCACGAGCAGTACTTC.

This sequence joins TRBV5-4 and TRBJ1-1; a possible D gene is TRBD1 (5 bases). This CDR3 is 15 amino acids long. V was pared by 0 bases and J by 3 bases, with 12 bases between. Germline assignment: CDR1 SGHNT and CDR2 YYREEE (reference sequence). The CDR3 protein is CASSLGVREDTEAFF. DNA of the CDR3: TGTGCCAGCAGCTTGGGAGTCAGGGAGGACACTGAAGCTTTCTTT.

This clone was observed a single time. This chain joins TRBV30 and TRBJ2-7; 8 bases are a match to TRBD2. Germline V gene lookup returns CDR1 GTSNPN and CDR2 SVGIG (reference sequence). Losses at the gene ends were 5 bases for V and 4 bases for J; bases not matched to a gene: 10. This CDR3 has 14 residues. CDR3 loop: CAWSQRELEYEQYF. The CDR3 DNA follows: TGTGCCTGGTCCCAGCGGGAGTTGGAATACGAGCAGTACTTC.

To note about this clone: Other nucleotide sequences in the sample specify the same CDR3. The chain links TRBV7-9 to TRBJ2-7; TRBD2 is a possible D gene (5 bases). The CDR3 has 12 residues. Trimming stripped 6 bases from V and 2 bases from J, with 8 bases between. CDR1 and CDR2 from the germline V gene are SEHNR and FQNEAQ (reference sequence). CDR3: CASSLGAYEQYF. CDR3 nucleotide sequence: TGTGCCAGCAGTTTGGGAGCCTACGAGCAGTACTTC.

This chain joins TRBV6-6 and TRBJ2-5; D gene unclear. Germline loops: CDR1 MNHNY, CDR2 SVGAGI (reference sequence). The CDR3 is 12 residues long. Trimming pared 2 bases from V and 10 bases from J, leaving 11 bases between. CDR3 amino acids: CASSYRSEDQYF. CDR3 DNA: TGTGCCAGCAGTTACCGGTCCGAGGACCAGTACTTC.

CDR3 DNA sequence: TGTGCCAGCAGCTTAGGGCAGGGGGCCAATGAGCAGTTCTTC. Its translation: CASSLGQGANEQFF. V and J are TRBV13 and TRBJ2-1; TRBD1 agrees at 8 bases. The germline V gene has CDR1 PRHDT and CDR2 FYEKMQ (reference sequence). Trimming cost V 0 bases and J 6 bases; bases outside gene matches: 1. The length of the CDR3 is 14 residues.

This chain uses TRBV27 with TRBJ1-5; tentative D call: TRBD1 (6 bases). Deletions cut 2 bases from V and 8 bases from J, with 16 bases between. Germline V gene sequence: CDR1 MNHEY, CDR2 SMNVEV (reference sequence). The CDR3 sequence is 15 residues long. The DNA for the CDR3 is TGTGCCAGCAGTTTAGACAGGCCCCTATGGAAGCCCCAGCATTTT. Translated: CASSLDRPLWKPQHF.

CDR3 bases: TGCGCCAGCAGCTGGACCCGACAGGGCACTGAAGCTTTCTTT. Protein: CASSWTRQGTEAFF. The rearrangement links TRBV5-1 to TRBJ1-1; 7 bases fit TRBD1. The CDR3 loop spans 14 amino acids. The V segment lost 3 bases and the J segment 4 bases; nucleotides outside the gene matches: 6. Germline assignment: CDR1 SGHRS and CDR2 YFSETQ. The full variable domain, rest sourced from reference TRBV5-1 and TRBJ1-1, is KAGVTQTPRYLIKTRGQQVTLSCSPISGHRSVSWYQQTPGQGLQFLFEYFSETQRNKGNFPGRFSGRQFSNSRSEMNVSTLELGDSALYLCASSWTRQGTEAFFGQGTRLTVV.

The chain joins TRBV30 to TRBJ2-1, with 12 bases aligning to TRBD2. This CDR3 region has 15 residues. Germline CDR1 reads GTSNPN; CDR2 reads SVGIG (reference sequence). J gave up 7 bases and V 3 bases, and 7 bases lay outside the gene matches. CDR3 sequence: CAWRRTSGASNEQFF. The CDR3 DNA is TGTGCCTGGAGACGGACTAGCGGGGCTTCGAATGAGCAGTTCTTC.

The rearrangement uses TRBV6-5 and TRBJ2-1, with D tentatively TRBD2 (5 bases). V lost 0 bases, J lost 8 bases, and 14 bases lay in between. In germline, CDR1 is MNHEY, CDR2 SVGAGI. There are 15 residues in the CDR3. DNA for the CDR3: TGTGCCAGCAGTTACTCCACGGGAAGTCGGGATGAGCAGTTCTTC. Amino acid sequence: CASSYSTGSRDEQFF.

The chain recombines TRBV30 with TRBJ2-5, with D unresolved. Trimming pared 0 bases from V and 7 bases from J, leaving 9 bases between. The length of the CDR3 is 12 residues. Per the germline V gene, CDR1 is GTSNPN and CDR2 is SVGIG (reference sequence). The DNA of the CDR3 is TGTGCCTGGAGTGTCAACTGGAGGACCCAGTACTTC. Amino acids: CAWSVNWRTQYF.

The CDR3 sequence is CASSRTYSLEKLFF. CDR3 sequence (DNA): TGTGCCAGCAGCCGCACATACAGCTTAGAAAAACTGTTTTTT. This chain connects TRBV5-5 to TRBJ1-4; D gene unclear. This CDR3 spans 14 amino acids. V lost 4 bases and J lost 8, with 15 bases in between. Germline V CDR1 and CDR2: SGHKS, YYEKEE (reference sequence).

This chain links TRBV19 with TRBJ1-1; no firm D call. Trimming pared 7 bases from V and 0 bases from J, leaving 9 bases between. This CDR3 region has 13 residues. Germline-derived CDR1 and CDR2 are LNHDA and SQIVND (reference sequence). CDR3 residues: CASNQFMNTEAFF. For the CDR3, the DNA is TGTGCCAGTAATCAGTTCATGAACACTGAAGCTTTCTTT. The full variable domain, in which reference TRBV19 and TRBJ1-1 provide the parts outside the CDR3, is DGGITQSPKYLFRKEGQNVTLSCEQNLNHDAMYWYRQDPGQGLRLIYYSQIVNDFQKGDIAEGYSVSREKKESFPLTVTSAQKNPTAFYLCASNQFMNTEAFFGQGTRLTVV.

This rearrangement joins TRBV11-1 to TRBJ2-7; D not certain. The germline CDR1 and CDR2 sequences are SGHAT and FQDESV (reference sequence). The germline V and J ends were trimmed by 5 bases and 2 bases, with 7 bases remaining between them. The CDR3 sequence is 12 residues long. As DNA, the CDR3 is TGTGCCAGCAGCCCTTCCCCCTACGAGCAGTACTTC. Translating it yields CASSPSPYEQYF.

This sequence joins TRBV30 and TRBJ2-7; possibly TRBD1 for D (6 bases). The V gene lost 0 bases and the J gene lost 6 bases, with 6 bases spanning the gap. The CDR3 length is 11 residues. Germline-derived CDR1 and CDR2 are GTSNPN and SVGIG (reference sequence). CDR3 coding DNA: TGTGCCTGGAGTGTCAGGGGCGAGCAGTACTTC. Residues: CAWSVRGEQYF.

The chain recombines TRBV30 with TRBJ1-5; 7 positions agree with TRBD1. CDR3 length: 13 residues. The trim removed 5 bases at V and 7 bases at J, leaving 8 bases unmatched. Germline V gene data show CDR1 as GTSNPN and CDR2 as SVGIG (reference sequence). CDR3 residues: CAWALRTGQPQHF. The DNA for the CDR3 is TGTGCCTGGGCCCTCCGGACAGGACAGCCCCAGCATTTT. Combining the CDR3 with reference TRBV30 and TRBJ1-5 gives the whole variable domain SQTIHQWPATLVQPVGSPLSLECTVEGTSNPNLYWYRQAAGRGLQLLFYSVGIGQISSEVPQNLSASRPQDRQFILSSKKLLLSDSGFYLCAWALRTGQPQHFGDGTRLSIL.

The CDR3 nucleotides read TGTGCCGGGGGTACAGGGGGAAATCAGCCCCAGCATTTT. Translating it yields CAGGTGGNQPQHF. The chain combines TRBV19 with TRBJ1-5, with 8 bases identical to TRBD1. Losses at the gene ends were 11 bases for V and 4 bases for J; bases not matched to a gene: 7. The CDR3 length is 13 residues. The germline CDR1 and CDR2 sequences are LNHDA and SQIVND (reference sequence).

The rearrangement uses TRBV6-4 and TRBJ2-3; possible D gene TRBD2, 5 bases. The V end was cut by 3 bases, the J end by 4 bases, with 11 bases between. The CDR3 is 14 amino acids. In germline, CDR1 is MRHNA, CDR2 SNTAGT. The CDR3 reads CASSDGGTADTQYF. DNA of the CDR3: TGTGCCAGCAGTGATGGAGGTACCGCAGATACGCAGTATTTT.